A selection of T cell receptor beta chains follows, all from one sample in a study of cytomegalovirus exposure and HLA in healthy donors. Clones were read by immunoSEQ multiplex PCR, and TCRdb kept only the in-frame ones, dropping some. The table shows roughly 180,000 clones, with around 72% occurring only once. The sample comprised PBMCs. Source of these receptors: a female donor in good health and CMV-seronegative. Each CDR3 is given with its conserved first and last residue. The D gene is left open where the match is weak. Not all rows give a size; the values are once, few, many and, for expanded clones, a class.

d_gene: .; abundance: .; j_gene: TRBJ2-4; v_gene: TRBV11-1; CDR3aa: CASSGTGVIQYF; CDR3nt: TGTGCCAGCAGCGGTACAGGAGTAATTCAGTACTTC
d_gene: .; abundance: .; j_gene: TRBJ2-7; v_gene: TRBV4-3; CDR3aa: CASSQDKGLMGEQYF; CDR3nt: TGCGCCAGCAGCCAAGATAAGGGACTCATGGGCGAGCAGTACTTC
d_gene: TRBD1; abundance: .; j_gene: TRBJ2-7; v_gene: TRBV6-1; CDR3aa: CASSEALGTGDHEQYF; CDR3nt: TGTGCCAGCAGTGAAGCGCTTGGGACAGGGGACCACGAGCAGTACTTC
d_gene: TRBD2; abundance: .; j_gene: TRBJ2-5; v_gene: TRBV6-1; CDR3aa: CANRTSGGTQYF; CDR3nt: TGTGCCAACAGAACTAGCGGGGGGACCCAGTACTTC
d_gene: TRBD1; abundance: once; j_gene: TRBJ2-1; v_gene: TRBV5-6; CDR3aa: CASSLEGQGRNEQFF; CDR3nt: TGTGCCAGCAGCTTGGAGGGACAGGGTCGCAATGAGCAGTTCTTC
d_gene: .; abundance: .; j_gene: TRBJ1-3; v_gene: TRBV11-2; CDR3aa: CASSFSEDTIYF; CDR3nt: TGTGCCAGCAGCTTCTCCGAGGACACCATATATTTT
d_gene: TRBD1; abundance: .; j_gene: TRBJ1-1; v_gene: TRBV7-3; CDR3aa: CASSLTGGTEAFF; CDR3nt: TGTGCCAGCAGCCTTACAGGGGGCACTGAAGCTTTCTTT
d_gene: .; abundance: few; j_gene: TRBJ1-2; v_gene: TRBV19; CDR3aa: CASTNPGLNGYTF; CDR3nt: TGTGCCAGTACCAATCCAGGGCTAAACGGCTACACCTTC
d_gene: .; abundance: .; j_gene: TRBJ2-1; v_gene: TRBV4-2; CDR3aa: CASSPRRVSDNEQFF; CDR3nt: TGTGCCAGCAGCCCTCGGAGGGTATCTGACAATGAGCAGTTCTTC
d_gene: .; abundance: .; j_gene: TRBJ2-5; v_gene: TRBV29-1; CDR3aa: CSVDGRLKETQYF; CDR3nt: TGCAGCGTTGACGGCAGGTTAAAAGAGACCCAGTACTTC
d_gene: TRBD1; abundance: once; j_gene: TRBJ1-1; v_gene: TRBV5-1; CDR3aa: CASSLEQGRSGTEAFF; CDR3nt: TGCGCCAGCAGCTTGGAACAGGGGCGCAGCGGGACTGAAGCTTTCTTT
d_gene: .; abundance: .; j_gene: TRBJ2-1; v_gene: TRBV6-5; CDR3aa: CASSYSSRGEQFF; CDR3nt: TGTGCCAGCAGTTACTCGAGTCGGGGTGAGCAGTTCTTC
d_gene: TRBD1; abundance: few; j_gene: TRBJ2-5; v_gene: TRBV14; CDR3aa: CASSPKDRKETQYF; CDR3nt: TGTGCCAGCAGCCCCAAGGACAGGAAGGAGACCCAGTACTTC
d_gene: .; abundance: few; j_gene: TRBJ1-1; v_gene: TRBV19; CDR3aa: CASSINGAVNTEAFF; CDR3nt: TGTGCCAGTAGTATCAATGGGGCAGTGAACACTGAAGCTTTCTTT
d_gene: .; abundance: .; j_gene: TRBJ2-5; v_gene: TRBV5-1; CDR3aa: CASSLSQGGETQYF; CDR3nt: TGCGCCAGCAGCCTATCCCAGGGAGGTGAGACCCAGTACTTC
d_gene: TRBD2; abundance: many; j_gene: TRBJ2-3; v_gene: TRBV6-4; CDR3aa: CASRPTSGGSDTQYF; CDR3nt: TGTGCCAGCAGACCCACTAGCGGGGGGTCAGATACGCAGTATTTT
d_gene: .; abundance: .; j_gene: TRBJ2-1; v_gene: TRBV27; CDR3aa: CASSFRAAGEQFF; CDR3nt: TGTGCCAGCAGTTTCCGCGCCGCGGGGGAGCAGTTCTTC
d_gene: TRBD1; abundance: .; j_gene: TRBJ2-4; v_gene: TRBV13; CDR3aa: CASSFPRQGEGLIAKNIQYF; CDR3nt: TGTGCCAGCAGCTTCCCTAGACAGGGGGAAGGCCTTATAGCCAAAAACATTCAGTACTTC
d_gene: TRBD2; abundance: .; j_gene: TRBJ2-4; v_gene: TRBV19; CDR3aa: CASSAGGSAKNIQYF; CDR3nt: TGTGCCAGTAGCGCGGGGGGCTCCGCCAAAAACATTCAGTACTTC
d_gene: .; abundance: .; j_gene: TRBJ1-1; v_gene: TRBV7-9; CDR3aa: CASSLTGPEAFF; CDR3nt: TGTGCCAGCAGCTTAACAGGGCCTGAAGCTTTCTTT